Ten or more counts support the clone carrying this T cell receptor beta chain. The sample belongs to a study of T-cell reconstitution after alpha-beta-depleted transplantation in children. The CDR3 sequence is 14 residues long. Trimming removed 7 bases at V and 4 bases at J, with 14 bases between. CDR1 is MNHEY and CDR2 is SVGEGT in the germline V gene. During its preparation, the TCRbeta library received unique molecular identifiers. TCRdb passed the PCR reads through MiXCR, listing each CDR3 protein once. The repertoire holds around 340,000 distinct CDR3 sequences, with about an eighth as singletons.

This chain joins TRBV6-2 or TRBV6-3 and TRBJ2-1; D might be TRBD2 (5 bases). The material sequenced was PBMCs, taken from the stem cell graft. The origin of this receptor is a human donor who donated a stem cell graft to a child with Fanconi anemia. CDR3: CASKETGSYNEQFF. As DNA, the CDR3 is TGTGCCAGCAAGGAGACGGGGTCATACAATGAGCAGTTCTTC.